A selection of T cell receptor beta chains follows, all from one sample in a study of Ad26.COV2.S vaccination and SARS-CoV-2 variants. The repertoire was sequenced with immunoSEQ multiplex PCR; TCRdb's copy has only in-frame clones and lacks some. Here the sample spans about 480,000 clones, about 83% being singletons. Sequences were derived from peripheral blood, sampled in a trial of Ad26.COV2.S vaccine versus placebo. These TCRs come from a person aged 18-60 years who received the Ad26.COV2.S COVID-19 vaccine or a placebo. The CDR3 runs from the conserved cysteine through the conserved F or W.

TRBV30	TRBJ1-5	CAWSVGNNQPQHF
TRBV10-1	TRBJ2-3	CASSESGLATLRGGTDTQYF
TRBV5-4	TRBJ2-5	CASSLGAQQETQYF
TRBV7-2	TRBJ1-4	CASSPLGGRPKQKLFF
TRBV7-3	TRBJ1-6	CASSLSSYNSPLHF
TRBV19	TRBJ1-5	CASSPQRNQPQHF
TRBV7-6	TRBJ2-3	CASSLRRGAGDTQYF
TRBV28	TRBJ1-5	CASRDPGQNQPQHF
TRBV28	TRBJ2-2	CASRLAGGPSGELFF
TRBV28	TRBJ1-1	CASSFFGGVNTEAFF
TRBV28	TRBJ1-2	CASSPRQYGYTF
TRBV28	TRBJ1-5	CASSLGNQPQHF
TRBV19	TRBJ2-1	CASSIAGPGQGAYNEQFF
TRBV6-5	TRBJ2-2	CATFKGAGELFF
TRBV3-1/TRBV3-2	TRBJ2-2	CASSRTGGNGELFF
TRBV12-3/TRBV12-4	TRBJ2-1	CASSLLVEQFF
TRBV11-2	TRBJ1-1	CASSFKGYTEAFF
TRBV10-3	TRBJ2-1	CAISALAGGYNEQFF
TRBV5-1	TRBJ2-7	CASSLGLTGALSYEQYF
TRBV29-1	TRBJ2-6	CSVAQVSGANVLTF
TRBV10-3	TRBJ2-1	CAISERGRRDEQFF
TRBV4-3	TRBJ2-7	CASSQDRASGTPSSYEQYF
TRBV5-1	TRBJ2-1	CASSRTSGSDEQFF
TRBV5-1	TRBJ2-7	CASSHLTGSNYEQYF
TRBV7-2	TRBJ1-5	CASSRTVQGNQPQHF
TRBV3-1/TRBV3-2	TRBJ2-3	CASSPRTSGGTDTQYF
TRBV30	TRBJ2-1	CAWGYKGNGPTRQFF
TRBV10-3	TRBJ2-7	CAISESGGRAGEQYF
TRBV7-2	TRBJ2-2	CASSQLGGVGTGELFF
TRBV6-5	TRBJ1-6	CASGTLDNSPLHF
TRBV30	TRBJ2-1	CAWGPGVGTSGFF
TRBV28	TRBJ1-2	CASSFRTVSYGYTF
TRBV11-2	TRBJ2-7	CASSLEGGQTYEQYF
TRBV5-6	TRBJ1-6	CASSFTQGRGDWSPLHF
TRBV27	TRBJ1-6	CASSLTERQYSPLHF
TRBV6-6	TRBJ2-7	CASRLGTLYEQYF
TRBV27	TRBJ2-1	CANKLLEGHYNEQFF
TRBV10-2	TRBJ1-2	CASSEKGGRGDGYTF
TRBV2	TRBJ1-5	CASVQDNSNQPQHF
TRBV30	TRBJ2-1	CAWSIGTSTYNEQFF
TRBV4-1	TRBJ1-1	CASSPARGGVNTEAFF
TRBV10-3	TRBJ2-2	CAISGGRGTSGIGELFF
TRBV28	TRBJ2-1	CASSLFDEQFF
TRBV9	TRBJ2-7	CASSVGGSGFYEQYF
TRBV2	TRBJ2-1	CASSQTSGSGNEQFF
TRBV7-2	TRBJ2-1	CASSSSSGSYNEQFF
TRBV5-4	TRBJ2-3	CASNRMALAGMSTDTQYF
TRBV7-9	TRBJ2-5	CASSDYRGRVDGETQYF
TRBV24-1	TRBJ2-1	CATSDHFGGRGHEQFF
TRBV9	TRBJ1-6	CASSSRQDNSPLHF
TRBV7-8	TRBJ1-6	CASSLAGGQGGSPLHF
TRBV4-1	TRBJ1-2	CASSQEGQGYGYTF
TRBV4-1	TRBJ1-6	CASSLSGSSPLHF
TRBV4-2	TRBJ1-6	CASSEAGELNNSPLHF
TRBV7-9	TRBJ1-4	CASSLEFSTGRTTEKLFF
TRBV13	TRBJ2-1	CASSLGYRLGWDNEQFF